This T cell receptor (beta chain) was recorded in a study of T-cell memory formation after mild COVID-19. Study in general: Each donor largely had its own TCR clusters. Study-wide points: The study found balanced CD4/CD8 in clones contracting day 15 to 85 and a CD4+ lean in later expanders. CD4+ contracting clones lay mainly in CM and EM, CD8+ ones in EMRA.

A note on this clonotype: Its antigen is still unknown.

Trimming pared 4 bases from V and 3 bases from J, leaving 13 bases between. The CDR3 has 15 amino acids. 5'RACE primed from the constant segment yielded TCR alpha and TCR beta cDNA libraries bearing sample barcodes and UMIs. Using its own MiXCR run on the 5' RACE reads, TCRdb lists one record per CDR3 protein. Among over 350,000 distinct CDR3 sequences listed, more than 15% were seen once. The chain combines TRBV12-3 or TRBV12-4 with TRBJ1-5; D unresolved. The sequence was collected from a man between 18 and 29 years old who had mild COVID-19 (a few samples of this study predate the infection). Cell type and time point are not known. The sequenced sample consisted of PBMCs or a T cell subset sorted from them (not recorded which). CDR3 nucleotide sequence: TGTGCCAGCAGTTGGGCTAGCGCATCCAATCAGCCCCAGCATTTT. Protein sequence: CASSWASASNQPQHF.